These 10 T cell receptor beta chains were sequenced from one sample in a study of blood T cell repertoires in COVID-19. The repertoire was sequenced with immunoSEQ multiplex PCR; TCRdb's copy has only in-frame clones and lacks some. The sample includes some 300,000 clones, 65% to 90% of them seen just once. The sequenced material came from PBMCs or T cells enriched from blood (not recorded which). The receptors were gathered from a man aged 25-45 years who had recovered from COVID-19.

The gene calls are TRBV24-1 and TRBJ2-1; TRBD2 agrees at 10 bases. The length of the CDR3 is 15 residues. Unmatched junction bases numbered 8, after V lost 7 bases and J lost 6 bases. Per the germline V gene, CDR1 is KGHDR and CDR2 is SFDVKD. This CDR3 reads CATRPSGSRGNEQFF. The DNA for the CDR3 is TGTGCCACCAGACCTAGCGGGAGTAGGGGCAATGAGCAGTTCTTC.

The V call is TRBV15, the J call TRBJ2-3, with no clear D. The germline CDR1 and CDR2 sequences are LNHNV and YYDKDF (reference sequence). V shed 0 bases and J shed 1 base, with 11 bases lying between them. There are 16 residues in the CDR3. CDR3 sequence: CATSRERLIGTDTQYF. DNA for the CDR3: TGTGCCACCAGCAGAGAGAGGTTAATTGGCACAGATACGCAGTATTTT. The full variable domain, rest sourced from reference TRBV15 and TRBJ2-3, is DAMVIQNPRYQVTQFGKPVTLSCSQTLNHNVMYWYQQKSSQAPKLLFHYYDKDFNNEADTPDNFQSRRPNTSFCFLDIRSPGLGDTAMYLCATSRERLIGTDTQYFGPGTRLTVL.

The chain recombines TRBV6-5 with TRBJ1-6; D is unresolved. The CDR3 has 15 amino acids. Germline lookup yields CDR1 MNHEY and CDR2 SVGAGI. Trimming took 2 bases from V and 5 from J, leaving 10 bases between them. The CDR3 DNA reads TGTGCCAGCAGTTACACCGGCGGTAATAATTCACCCCTCCACTTT. It specifies CASSYTGGNNSPLHF.

V usage is TRBV2 and J usage is TRBJ2-3, with 14 bases that match TRBD2. The CDR3 is made up of 17 amino acids. Looked up from germline, CDR1 is SNHLY and CDR2 is FYNNEI. J was trimmed by 2 bases and V by 8 bases; bases with no gene match: 9. In DNA form, the CDR3 reads TGTGCCAGCTCCGGGACTAGCGGGGGCCGGGTCACAGATACGCAGTATTTT. Amino acid sequence: CASSGTSGGRVTDTQYF.

A note on this clone: Additional DNA sequences in this sample encode the identical CDR3. V gene TRBV18 combines with J gene TRBJ2-7, with D possibly TRBD1 on 6 matching bases. Trimming pared 2 bases from V and 1 base from J, leaving 9 bases between. The CDR3 spans 14 residues. Germline V CDR1 and CDR2: KGHSH, LQKENI. The CDR3: CASSPGQGSYEQYF. The CDR3 bases are TGTGCCAGCTCACCAGGGCAGGGGTCCTACGAGCAGTACTTC.

The chain has TRBV6-5 and TRBJ2-1; TRBD2 might be the D (5 bases). The length of the CDR3 is 16 residues. Germline lookup yields CDR1 MNHEY and CDR2 SVGAGI. The ends were cut back, 4 bases at V and 2 bases at J, with 15 bases in the middle. In nucleotides, the CDR3 is TGTGCCAGCAGTTCCAACAGCGGATCCACCTACAATGAGCAGTTCTTC. This encodes CASSSNSGSTYNEQFF.

The chain recombines TRBV3-1 (or the pseudogene TRBV3-2) with TRBJ1-2; D perhaps matches TRBD1 (5 bases). CDR3 size: 13 residues. V gave up 3 bases and J gave up 5 bases, with 10 bases separating them. Germline V gene sequence: CDR1 LGHDT, CDR2 YNNKEL (reference sequence). The chain's CDR3 is CASSQAGWYGYTF. CDR3 DNA sequence: TGTGCCAGCAGCCAGGCAGGGTGGTATGGCTACACCTTC.

V and J are TRBV5-1 and TRBJ2-5; 11 bases are a match to TRBD1. Germline V gene sequence: CDR1 SGHRS, CDR2 YFSETQ. Trimming at V came to 3 bases and at J to 5 bases, leaving 3 bases not matched to a gene. CDR3 size: 14 residues. The CDR3 DNA reads as TGCGCCAGCAGCTGGGGACAGGGGGGCGAGACCCAGTACTTC. As protein: CASSWGQGGETQYF.

V usage is TRBV5-1 and J usage is TRBJ2-2, with 7 bases identical to TRBD2. CDR1 is SGHRS and CDR2 is YFSETQ in the germline V gene. The CDR3 runs to 15 residues. V dropped 8 bases and J dropped 0; count of bases not matched to a gene: 7. CDR3 loop: CASYSSGANTGELFF. The DNA for the CDR3 is TGCGCCAGTTATTCTAGCGGCGCGAACACCGGGGAGCTGTTTTTT.

The chain combines TRBV5-6 with TRBJ1-6; 8 nucleotides match TRBD1. CDR3 size: 15 residues. With 2 bases clipped from V and 11 bases from J, the junction kept 9 bases outside the gene matches. CDR1 and CDR2 (germline): SGHDT, YYEEEE. The CDR3 DNA is TGTGCCAGCAGCTTCGGCAGGGGGCCTGCGGCACCCCTCCACTTT. This gives the protein CASSFGRGPAAPLHF.